The source of this TCR beta chain is a study of T cell responses to AZD1222 COVID-19 vaccine. Study-wide results and caveats: Only a handful of AZD1222 recipients, more than 5 in all, had baseline seropositivity. With dominance at 160-218 and 743-854, vaccine-associated CD4 TCRs spanned spike. Repertoire sampling occurred only after the peak T cell response. Most donors were white British, females outnumbered males, and clonal diversity was possibly underestimated.

Sequencing used immunoSEQ multiplex PCR; TCRdb keeps in-frame clones, though not all of them. This table has under 150,000 clones, roughly 88% appearing once. CDR1 is LNHDA, CDR2 SQIVND, per germline (reference sequence). This CDR3 has 17 amino acids. V trimming: 5 bases; J trimming: 3 bases; junction bases outside the gene matches: 7. Regarding this clone: What it binds is unknown.

Sequencing used peripheral blood, obtained on day 0 of MenACWY control vaccination. J is TRBJ2-1 and V is TRBV19; 13 nucleotides align to TRBD2. This clonotype was obtained from an adult in good health. CDR3 region: CASSRTSGRAVYNEQFF. The CDR3 coding sequence is TGTGCCAGTAGTCGAACTAGCGGGAGGGCAGTCTACAATGAGCAGTTCTTC. The whole variable domain, filled in from reference TRBV19 and TRBJ2-1, reads DGGITQSPKYLFRKEGQNVTLSCEQNLNHDAMYWYRQDPGQGLRLIYYSQIVNDFQKGDIAEGYSVSREKKESFPLTVTSAQKNPTAFYLCASSRTSGRAVYNEQFFGPGTRLTVL.